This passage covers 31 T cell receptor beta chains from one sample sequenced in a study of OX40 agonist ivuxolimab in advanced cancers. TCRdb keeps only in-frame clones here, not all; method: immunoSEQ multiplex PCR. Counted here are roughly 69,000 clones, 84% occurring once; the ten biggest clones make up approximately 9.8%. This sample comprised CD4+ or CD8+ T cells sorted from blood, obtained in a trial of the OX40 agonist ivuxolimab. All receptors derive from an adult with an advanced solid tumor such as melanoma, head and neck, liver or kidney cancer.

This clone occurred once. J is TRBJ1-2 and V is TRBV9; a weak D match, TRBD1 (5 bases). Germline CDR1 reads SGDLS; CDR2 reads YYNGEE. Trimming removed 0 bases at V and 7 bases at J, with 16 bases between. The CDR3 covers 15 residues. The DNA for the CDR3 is TGTGCCAGCAGCGTAGAGCGGCCAGGGAGTTTTGGCTACACCTTC. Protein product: CASSVERPGSFGYTF.

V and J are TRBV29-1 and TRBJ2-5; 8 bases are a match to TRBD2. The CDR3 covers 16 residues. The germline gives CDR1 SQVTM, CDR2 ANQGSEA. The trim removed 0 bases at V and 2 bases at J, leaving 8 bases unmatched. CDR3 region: CSVEDRRLAYQETQYF. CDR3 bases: TGCAGCGTTGAAGATCGAAGACTAGCGTATCAAGAGACCCAGTACTTC.

CDR3 loop: CATSRGGIVYEQYF. The CDR3 DNA reads TGTGCCACCAGCAGAGGAGGAATTGTCTACGAGCAGTACTTC. V usage is TRBV15 and J usage is TRBJ2-7, with D uncertain. CDR3 length: 14 amino acids. Germline assignment: CDR1 LNHNV and CDR2 YYDKDF (reference sequence). Trimming left V 1 base short and J 3 bases short, with 10 bases between.

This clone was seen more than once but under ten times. CDR3 in amino acids: CASSPGGGNSPLHF. CDR3 in DNA: TGTGCCAGCAGCCCCGGCGGGGGTAATTCACCCCTCCACTTT. V gene TRBV7-2 combines with J gene TRBJ1-6; tentative D call: TRBD1 (5 bases). V lost 5 bases to trimming and J lost 6 bases, with 11 bases between them. CDR1 is SGHTA and CDR2 is FQGNSA in the germline V gene. The CDR3 is 14 amino acids.

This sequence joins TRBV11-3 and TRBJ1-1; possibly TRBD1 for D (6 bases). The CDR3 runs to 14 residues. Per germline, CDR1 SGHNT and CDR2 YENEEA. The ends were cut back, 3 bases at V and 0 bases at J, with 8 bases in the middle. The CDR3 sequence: CASSLRGLNTEAFF. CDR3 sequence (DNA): TGTGCCAGCAGCTTGCGGGGGCTGAACACTGAAGCTTTCTTT.

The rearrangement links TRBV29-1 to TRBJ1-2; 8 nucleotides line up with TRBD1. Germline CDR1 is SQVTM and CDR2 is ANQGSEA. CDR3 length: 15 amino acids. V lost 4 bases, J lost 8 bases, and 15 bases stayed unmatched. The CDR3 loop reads CSVGGQAIPSGGYTF. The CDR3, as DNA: TGCAGCGTTGGGGGACAGGCAATCCCCTCGGGAGGCTACACCTTC.

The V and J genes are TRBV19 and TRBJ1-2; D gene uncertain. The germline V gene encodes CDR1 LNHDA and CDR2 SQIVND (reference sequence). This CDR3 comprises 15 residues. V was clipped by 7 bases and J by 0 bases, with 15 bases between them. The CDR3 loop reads CASTLSAGANYGYTF. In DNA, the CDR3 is TGTGCCAGTACTTTAAGCGCGGGAGCTAACTATGGCTACACCTTC.

CDR3 in amino acids: CASSHRGRGEKLFF. CDR3 bases: TGCGCCAGCAGCCACCGGGGAAGGGGTGAAAAACTGTTTTTT. The chain links TRBV4-3 to TRBJ1-4; perhaps TRBD1 as D (5 bases). The CDR3 sequence is 14 residues long. In germline, CDR1 is LGHNA, CDR2 YSLEER. Trimming cost V 3 bases and J 7 bases, with 12 bases left between them.

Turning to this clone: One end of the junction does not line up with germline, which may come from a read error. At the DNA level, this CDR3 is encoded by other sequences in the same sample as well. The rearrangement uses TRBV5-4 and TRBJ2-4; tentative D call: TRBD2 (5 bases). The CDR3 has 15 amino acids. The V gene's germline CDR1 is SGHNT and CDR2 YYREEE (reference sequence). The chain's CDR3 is CASSLAREAKNIQYF. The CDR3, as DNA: TGTGCCAGCAGTTTGGCTCGGGAAGCCAAAAACATTCAGTACTTC.

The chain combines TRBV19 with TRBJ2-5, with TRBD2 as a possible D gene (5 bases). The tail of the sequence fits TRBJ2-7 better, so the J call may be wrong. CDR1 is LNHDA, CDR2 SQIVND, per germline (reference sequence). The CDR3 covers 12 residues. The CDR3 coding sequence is TGTGCCAGTAGTTCGGGATTCGGCGAGCAGTACTTC. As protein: CASSSGFGEQYF.

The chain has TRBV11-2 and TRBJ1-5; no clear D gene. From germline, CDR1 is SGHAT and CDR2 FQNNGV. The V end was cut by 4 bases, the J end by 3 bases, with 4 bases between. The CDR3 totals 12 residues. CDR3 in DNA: TGTGCCAGCAGCTCGCACAATCAGCCCCAGCATTTT. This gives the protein CASSSHNQPQHF.

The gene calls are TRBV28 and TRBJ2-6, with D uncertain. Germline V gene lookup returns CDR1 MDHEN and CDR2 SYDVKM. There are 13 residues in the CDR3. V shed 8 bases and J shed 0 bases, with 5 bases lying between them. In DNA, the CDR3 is TGTGCCAGCGGGATCTCTGGGGCCAACGTCCTGACTTTC. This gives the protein CASGISGANVLTF. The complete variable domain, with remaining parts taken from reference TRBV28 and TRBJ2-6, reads DVKVTQSSRYLVKRTGEKVFLECVQDMDHENMFWYRQDPGLGLRLIYFSYDVKMKEKGDIPEGYSVSREKKERFSLILESASTNQTSMYLCASGISGANVLTFGAGSRLTVL.

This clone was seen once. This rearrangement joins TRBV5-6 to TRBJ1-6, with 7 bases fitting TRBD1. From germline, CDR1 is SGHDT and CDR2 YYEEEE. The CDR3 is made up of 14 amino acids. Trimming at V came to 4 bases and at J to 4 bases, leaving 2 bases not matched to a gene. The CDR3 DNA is TGTGCCAGCAGCGTGGGACAGTATAATTCACCCCTCCACTTT. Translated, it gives CASSVGQYNSPLHF.

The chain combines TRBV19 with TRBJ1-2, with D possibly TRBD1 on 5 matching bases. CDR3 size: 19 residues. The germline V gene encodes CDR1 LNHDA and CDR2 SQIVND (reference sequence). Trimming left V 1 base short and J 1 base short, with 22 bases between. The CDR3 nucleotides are TGTGCCAGTAGTATAGTAGCAGGGCTGGCGGGGAACAATAACTATGGCTACACCTTC. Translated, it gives CASSIVAGLAGNNNYGYTF.

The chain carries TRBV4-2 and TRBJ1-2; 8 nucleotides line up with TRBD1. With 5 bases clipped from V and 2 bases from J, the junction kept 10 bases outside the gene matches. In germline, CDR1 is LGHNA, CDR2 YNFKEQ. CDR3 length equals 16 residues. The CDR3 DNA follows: TGTGCCAGCAGCTTGGCTCCGGACAGGGCCAACTATGGCTACACCTTC. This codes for CASSLAPDRANYGYTF.

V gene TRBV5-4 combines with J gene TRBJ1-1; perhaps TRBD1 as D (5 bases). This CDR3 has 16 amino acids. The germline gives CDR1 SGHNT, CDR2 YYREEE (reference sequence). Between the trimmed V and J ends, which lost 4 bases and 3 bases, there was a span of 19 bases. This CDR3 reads CASSLGGNSLDTEAFF. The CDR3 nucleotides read TGTGCCAGCAGCCTCGGGGGAAACAGCCTTGACACTGAAGCTTTCTTT.

This CDR3 is CASSPTQGALSYEQYF. The CDR3 nucleotides are TGTGCCAGCAGCCCAACACAGGGGGCCCTCTCCTACGAGCAGTACTTC. The chain uses TRBV5-5 and TRBJ2-7; TRBD1 aligns across 9 bases. Germline CDR1 reads SGHKS; CDR2 reads YYEKEE (reference sequence). V was pared by 4 bases and J by 0 bases, with 8 bases of the junction left unmatched. This CDR3 has 16 amino acids. The variable domain in full, with the rest retrieved from reference TRBV5-5 and TRBJ2-7, is DAGVTQSPTHLIKTRGQQVTLRCSPISGHKSVSWYQQVLGQGPQFIFQYYEKEERGRGNFPDRFSARQFPNYSSELNVNALLLGDSALYLCASSPTQGALSYEQYFGPGTRLTVT.

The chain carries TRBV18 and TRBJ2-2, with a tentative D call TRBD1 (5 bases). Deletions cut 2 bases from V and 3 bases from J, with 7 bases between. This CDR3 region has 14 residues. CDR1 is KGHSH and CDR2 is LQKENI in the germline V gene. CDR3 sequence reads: CASSPFRDTGELFF. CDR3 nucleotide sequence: TGTGCCAGCTCACCATTCAGGGACACCGGGGAGCTGTTTTTT.

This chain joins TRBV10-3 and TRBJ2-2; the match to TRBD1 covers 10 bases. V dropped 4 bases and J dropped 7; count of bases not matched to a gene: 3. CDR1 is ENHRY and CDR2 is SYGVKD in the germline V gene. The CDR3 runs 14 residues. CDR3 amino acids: CAISAGQGIGELFF. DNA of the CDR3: TGTGCCATCAGTGCGGGACAGGGGATCGGGGAGCTGTTTTTT.

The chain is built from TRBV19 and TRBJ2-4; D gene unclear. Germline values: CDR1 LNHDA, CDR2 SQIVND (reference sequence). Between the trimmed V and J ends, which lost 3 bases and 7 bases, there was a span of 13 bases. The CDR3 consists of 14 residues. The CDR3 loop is CASSIEQRGNIQYF. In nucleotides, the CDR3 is TGTGCCAGTAGTATCGAGCAGCGTGGCAACATTCAGTACTTC.

CDR3 protein: CASSAAGAPYNEQFF. CDR3 DNA sequence: TGTGCCAGCTCCGCCGCGGGGGCCCCCTACAATGAGCAGTTCTTC. This chain joins TRBV28 and TRBJ2-1; D perhaps matches TRBD2 (7 bases). CDR1 and CDR2 from the germline V gene are MDHEN and SYDVKM. Deletions cut 8 bases from V and 2 bases from J, with 16 bases between. The CDR3 has 15 residues.

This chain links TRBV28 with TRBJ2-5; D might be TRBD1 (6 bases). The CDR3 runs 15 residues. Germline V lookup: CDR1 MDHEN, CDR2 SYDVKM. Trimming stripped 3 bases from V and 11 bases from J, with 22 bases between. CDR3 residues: CASSFQGSALRAQYF. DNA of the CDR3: TGTGCCAGCAGTTTCCAGGGGAGCGCCCTACGAGCGCAGTACTTC.

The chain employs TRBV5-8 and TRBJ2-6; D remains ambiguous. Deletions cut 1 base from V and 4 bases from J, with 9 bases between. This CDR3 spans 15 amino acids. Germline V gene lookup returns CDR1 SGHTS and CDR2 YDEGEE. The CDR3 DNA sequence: TGTGCCAGCAGCTTGTCGCTGAGAGGGGCCAACGTCCTGACTTTC. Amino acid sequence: CASSLSLRGANVLTF.

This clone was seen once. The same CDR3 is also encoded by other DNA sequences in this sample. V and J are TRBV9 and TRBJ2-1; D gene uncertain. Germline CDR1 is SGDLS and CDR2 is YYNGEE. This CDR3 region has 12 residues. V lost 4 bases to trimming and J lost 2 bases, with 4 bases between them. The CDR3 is CASSLTYNEQFF. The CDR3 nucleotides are TGTGCCAGCAGCTTGACCTACAATGAGCAGTTCTTC.

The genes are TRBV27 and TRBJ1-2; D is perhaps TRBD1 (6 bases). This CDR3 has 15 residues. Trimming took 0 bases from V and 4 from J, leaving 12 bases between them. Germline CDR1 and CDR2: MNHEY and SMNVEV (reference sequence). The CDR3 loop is CASSLSTGTIYGYTF. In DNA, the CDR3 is TGTGCCAGCAGTTTATCTACCGGGACAATCTATGGCTACACCTTC.

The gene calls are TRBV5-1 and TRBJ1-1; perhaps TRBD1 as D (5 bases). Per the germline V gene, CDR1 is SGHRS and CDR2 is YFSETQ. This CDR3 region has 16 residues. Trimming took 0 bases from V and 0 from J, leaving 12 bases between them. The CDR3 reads CASSLGLTDLNTEAFF. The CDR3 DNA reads TGCGCCAGCAGCTTGGGCTTGACAGACTTGAACACTGAAGCTTTCTTT.

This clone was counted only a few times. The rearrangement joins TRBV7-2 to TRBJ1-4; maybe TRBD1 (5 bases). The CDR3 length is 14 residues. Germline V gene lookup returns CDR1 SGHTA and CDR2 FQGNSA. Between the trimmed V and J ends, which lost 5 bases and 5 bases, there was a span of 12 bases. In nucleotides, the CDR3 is TGTGCCAGCAGCCCTGAAGAGGGGAATGAAAAACTGTTTTTT. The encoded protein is CASSPEEGNEKLFF.

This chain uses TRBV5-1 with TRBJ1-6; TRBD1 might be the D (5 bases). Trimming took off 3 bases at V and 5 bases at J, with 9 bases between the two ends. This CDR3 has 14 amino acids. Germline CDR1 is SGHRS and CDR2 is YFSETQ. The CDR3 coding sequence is TGCGCCAGCAGCTCGGCAGGGAATAATTCACCCCTCCACTTT. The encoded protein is CASSSAGNNSPLHF.

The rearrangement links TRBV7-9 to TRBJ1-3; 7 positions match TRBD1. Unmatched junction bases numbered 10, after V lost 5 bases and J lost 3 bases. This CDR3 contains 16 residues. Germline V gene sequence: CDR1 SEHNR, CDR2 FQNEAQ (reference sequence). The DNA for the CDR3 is TGTGCCAGCAGCCCGTTCGGAGGGGGCTTTGGAAACACCATATATTTT. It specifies CASSPFGGGFGNTIYF.

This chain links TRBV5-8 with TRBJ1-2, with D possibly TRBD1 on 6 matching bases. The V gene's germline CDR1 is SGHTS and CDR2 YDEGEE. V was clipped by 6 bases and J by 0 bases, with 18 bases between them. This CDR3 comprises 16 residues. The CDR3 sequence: CASTRPGGLANYGYTF. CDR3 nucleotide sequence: TGTGCCAGCACACGGCCTGGGGGGCTAGCTAACTATGGCTACACCTTC.

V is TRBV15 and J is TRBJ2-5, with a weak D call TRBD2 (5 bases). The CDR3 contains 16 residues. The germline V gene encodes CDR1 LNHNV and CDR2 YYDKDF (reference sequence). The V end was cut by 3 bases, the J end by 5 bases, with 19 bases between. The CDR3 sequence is CATSSSPGYPRETQYF. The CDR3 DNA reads TGTGCCACCAGCAGCAGCCCGGGGTACCCACGGGAGACCCAGTACTTC.